The 10 T cell receptor beta chains given below trace back to one sample, sequenced in a study of tumor-infiltrating lymphocytes in localized non-small cell lung cancer. Clones were sequenced by immunoSEQ multiplex PCR, and TCRdb holds only the in-frame ones, with some missing. Among about 25,000 clones listed, roughly 70% were seen once. The sequenced sample consisted of lung tumor tissue. The receptors shown here come from a human donor with non-small cell lung cancer.

The chain links TRBV14 to TRBJ2-2; no reliable D call. The CDR3 extends over 14 amino acids. V gave up 3 bases and J gave up 5 bases, with 10 bases separating them. Germline V lookup: CDR1 SGHDN, CDR2 FVKESK. The CDR3 loop is CASSHDYRTGELFF. The CDR3, as DNA: TGTGCCAGCAGCCACGATTACCGGACCGGGGAGCTGTTTTTT.

The V and J genes are TRBV4-1 and TRBJ2-3; D is ambiguous. The CDR3 contains 15 residues. Germline CDR1 and CDR2: MGHRA and YSYEKL. With 3 bases removed from V and 1 base from J, the gap between germline ends came to 11 bases. CDR3 protein: CASSHYMDGTDTQYF. The CDR3 coding sequence is TGCGCCAGCAGCCATTATATGGATGGCACAGATACGCAGTATTTT.

This rearrangement joins TRBV2 to TRBJ1-2, with a weak D call TRBD1 (5 bases). The V end was cut by 1 base, the J end by 7 bases, with 16 bases between. The V gene's germline CDR1 is SNHLY and CDR2 FYNNEI. The CDR3 sequence is 15 residues long. The CDR3 here is CASSEVQAGRGGYTF. In DNA, the CDR3 is TGTGCCAGCAGTGAAGTCCAGGCGGGGAGGGGTGGCTACACCTTC.

The V and J genes are TRBV28 and TRBJ1-2; weak D call: TRBD1 (6 bases). With 6 bases removed from V and 2 bases from J, the gap between germline ends came to 10 bases. This CDR3 contains 13 residues. Looked up from germline, CDR1 is MDHEN and CDR2 is SYDVKM. In nucleotides, the CDR3 is TGTGCCAGCAGCCTCACAGGGAACTATGGCTACACCTTC. As protein: CASSLTGNYGYTF.

This clone was seen only a few times. J is TRBJ2-7 and V is TRBV5-1, with a tentative D call TRBD1 (6 bases). CDR1 and CDR2 from the germline V gene are SGHRS and YFSETQ. V shed 2 bases and J shed 4 bases, with 19 bases lying between them. The CDR3 totals 16 residues. CDR3 DNA sequence: TGCGCCAGCAGCTTCTTGTACCCCGGGACATCGTACGAGCAGTACTTC. This sequence encodes CASSFLYPGTSYEQYF.

This clone rates as medium-sized. The CDR3 protein is CASSLGDRDYGYTF. CDR3 bases: TGTGCCAGCAGCTTGGGGGACAGAGATTATGGCTACACCTTC. The chain uses TRBV5-6 and TRBJ1-2, with 7 bases lining up with TRBD1. CDR3 length equals 14 residues. V lost 0 bases, J lost 5 bases, and 4 bases stayed unmatched. Germline V gene data show CDR1 as SGHDT and CDR2 as YYEEEE.

The chain carries TRBV18 and TRBJ1-4, with no clear D. CDR1 KGHSH and CDR2 LQKENI come from the germline V gene. Trimming left V 5 bases short and J 5 bases short, with 12 bases between. This CDR3 comprises 14 residues. The CDR3 DNA is TGTGCCAGCTCATCCGACGGACTAAATGAAAAACTGTTTTTT. Protein: CASSSDGLNEKLFF.

In its sample, this clone was seen once. V usage is TRBV30 and J usage is TRBJ1-2; TRBD1 might be the D (6 bases). V gave up 5 bases and J gave up 6 bases, with 13 bases separating them. The CDR3 has 12 residues. Looked up from germline, CDR1 is GTSNPN and CDR2 is SVGIG (reference sequence). CDR3 DNA sequence: TGTGCCTGGTACAGGGCCGGGGATGGCTACACCTTC. This codes for CAWYRAGDGYTF.

There are a few counts of this clone. This chain uses TRBV4-3 with TRBJ2-5; 7 bases are shared with TRBD2. The ends lost 0 bases at V and 2 bases at J; junction bases unmatched: 3. Per germline, CDR1 LGHNA and CDR2 YSLEER. The CDR3 runs to 15 residues. CDR3 protein: CASSQDGRGQETQYF. The CDR3 DNA follows: TGCGCCAGCAGCCAAGATGGGAGGGGTCAAGAGACCCAGTACTTC.

This clone has just one count. The rearrangement links TRBV28 to TRBJ1-4, with a possible D match to TRBD1 (5 bases). Germline V gives CDR1 MDHEN, CDR2 SYDVKM. V was cut by 5 bases and J by 4 bases, with 11 bases left in between. CDR3 length: 14 amino acids. The CDR3 DNA reads TGTGCCAGCAGTCTCGGACAATTTAATGAAAAACTGTTTTTT. This codes for CASSLGQFNEKLFF.